These 15 T cell receptor beta chains came from one sample sequenced in a study of blood T cells in healthy people across ages. A second PCR, run for roughly 7 to 12 cycles, used a sample-barcoded 5' primer plus a J-beta primer mix. TCRdb ran MiXCR on the 5' RACE reads and lists one entry per CDR3 protein. The table records about 780,000 distinct CDR3 sequences, around 45% of them present only once. The sample consisted of blood. Source of these receptors: an elderly man in good health.

This clonotype was counted a few times. The chain recombines TRBV25-1 with TRBJ2-5, with D maybe TRBD1 (6 bases). This CDR3 has 15 residues. The V and J ends lost 0 bases and 4 bases respectively, with 12 bases between them. The germline gives CDR1 MGHDK, CDR2 SYGVNS. This CDR3 is CASSEYKGGRETQYF. The CDR3 nucleotides read TGTGCCAGCAGTGAATATAAAGGGGGACGAGAGACCCAGTACTTC. Together with reference TRBV25-1 and TRBJ2-5, the CDR3 gives the full variable domain: EADIYQTPRYLVIGTGKKITLECSQTMGHDKMYWYQQDPGMELHLIHYSYGVNSTEKGDLSSESTVSRIRTEHFPLTLESARPSHTSQYLCASSEYKGGRETQYFGPGTRLLVL.

Comment on this clonotype: A much larger clone lies a single base off, so this may be a read error. The rearrangement links TRBV7-9 to TRBJ2-7, with D perhaps matching TRBD1 (6 bases). V was cut by 5 bases and J by 12 bases, with 23 bases left in between. Germline V lookup: CDR1 SEHNR, CDR2 FQNEAQ (reference sequence). The CDR3 length is 14 residues. The CDR3 here is CASSEGQRPRRRYF. The CDR3 DNA sequence: TGTGCCAGCAGCGAAGGACAGCGTCCTCGACGTCGGTACTTC.

This clonotype was seen only a few times. The gene calls are TRBV20-1 and TRBJ2-7, with 9 bases identical to TRBD2. Germline CDR1 reads DFQATT; CDR2 reads SNEGSKA (reference sequence). This CDR3 region has 15 residues. V lost 3 bases, J lost 4 bases, and 10 bases stayed unmatched. This CDR3 is CSARDSSGALYEQYF. CDR3 nucleotide sequence: TGCAGTGCTAGGGACTCTAGCGGGGCCCTGTACGAGCAGTACTTC.

The table lists this clonotype with a few counts. This chain uses TRBV12-3 or TRBV12-4 with TRBJ2-7, with 7 bases aligning to TRBD1. This CDR3 spans 14 amino acids. V was pared by 4 bases and J by 2 bases, with 5 bases of the junction left unmatched. CDR3 loop: CASSYGDRAYEQYF. Written as DNA, the CDR3 is TGTGCCAGCAGTTATGGGGACAGAGCCTACGAGCAGTACTTC.

This clonotype has a handful of counts. The gene calls are TRBV7-9 and TRBJ2-1; no reliable D call. Trimming removed 1 base at V and 14 bases at J, with 18 bases between. The CDR3 runs 14 residues. The germline V gene has CDR1 SEHNR and CDR2 FQNEAQ (reference sequence). CDR3 coding DNA: TGTGCCAGCAGCTTAGATTCGGCGGCGACCAGTAAGTTCTTC. The encoded protein is CASSLDSAATSKFF.

The gene calls are TRBV7-9 and TRBJ2-1, with D tentatively TRBD2 (7 bases). Germline assignment: CDR1 SEHNR and CDR2 FQNEAQ (reference sequence). The V and J ends lost 3 bases and 0 bases respectively, with 12 bases between them. This CDR3 contains 16 residues. Here the CDR3 reads CASSLKGGSSYNEQFF. In DNA form, the CDR3 reads TGTGCCAGCAGCTTGAAGGGGGGGAGCTCCTACAATGAGCAGTTCTTC.

This clonotype was counted only a few times. This chain uses TRBV20-1 with TRBJ2-1, with D possibly being TRBD1 or TRBD2 (5 bases each). Germline CDR1 and CDR2: DFQATT and SNEGSKA (reference sequence). The CDR3 is made up of 14 amino acids. Between the trimmed V and J ends, which lost 6 bases and 7 bases, there was a span of 19 bases. The CDR3: CSAEGTPRHNEQFF. DNA for the CDR3: TGCAGTGCAGAAGGGACCCCTCGCCATAATGAGCAGTTCTTC.

This clonotype turned up a few times. The chain employs TRBV20-1 and TRBJ2-1, with 7 positions matching TRBD2. The ends lost 1 base at V and 4 bases at J; junction bases unmatched: 19. This CDR3 is 19 amino acids long. Looked up from germline, CDR1 is DFQATT and CDR2 is SNEGSKA (reference sequence). CDR3 nucleotides: TGCAGTGCTAGAGTAACTGGCGGGAGTCCTTACTCCCTTTACAATGAGCAGTTCTTC. Protein: CSARVTGGSPYSLYNEQFF.

The chain uses TRBV10-3 and TRBJ2-2, with 14 bases identical to TRBD2. V gave up 5 bases and J gave up 5 bases; unmatched junction bases: 13. Germline V gene sequence: CDR1 ENHRY, CDR2 SYGVKD. The CDR3 extends over 19 amino acids. CDR3 nucleotide sequence: TGTGCCATCAGTCAGATGACCGGGACTAGCGGGAGTGGTACCGGGGAGCTGTTTTTT. Translation: CAISQMTGTSGSGTGELFF.

Concerning this clonotype: A much larger clone is a single base away; this may be a read error. The gene calls are TRBV20-1 and TRBJ2-5; D not certain. This CDR3 spans 14 amino acids. The V end lost 0 bases, the J end lost 11 bases, and 19 bases lay between the germline ends. CDR1 and CDR2 from the germline V gene are DFQATT and SNEGSKA (reference sequence). CDR3 region: CSAREWTRYNEQYF. The CDR3 bases are TGCAGTGCTAGAGAGTGGACCCGGTACAATGAGCAGTACTTC.

The J gene is TRBJ2-1, the V gene TRBV6-2 or TRBV6-3; the match to TRBD2 covers 9 bases. The CDR3 is 13 amino acids. After removal of 8 bases from V and 9 bases from J, the junction contained 8 bases not matched to a gene. Germline V gene data show CDR1 as MNHEY and CDR2 as SVGEGT. The CDR3 DNA is TGTGCCAGCCGTAGCGGGAGCGTAGGTGAGCAGTTCTTC. It translates to CASRSGSVGEQFF.

This chain links TRBV20-1 with TRBJ2-1; TRBD2 is a possible D gene (6 bases). The V gene lost 7 bases and the J gene lost 6 bases, with 16 bases spanning the gap. Germline CDR1 reads DFQATT; CDR2 reads SNEGSKA (reference sequence). This CDR3 region has 13 residues. CDR3 sequence (DNA): TGCAGTGAGGGACTCTTGATACTCAATGAGCAGTTCTTC. Encoded protein: CSEGLLILNEQFF.

There are a few counts of this clonotype. The gene calls are TRBV6-1 and TRBJ1-2, with D hard to call. The CDR3 runs to 11 residues. V lost 5 bases and J 8 bases, leaving 9 bases between the germline ends. Germline V gene lookup returns CDR1 MNHNS and CDR2 SASEGT. The CDR3 spells CASSPVVGYTF. CDR3 coding DNA: TGTGCCAGCAGTCCCGTTGTGGGCTACACCTTC.

In its sample, this clonotype was seen many times. The chain links TRBV7-9 to TRBJ2-5; D remains ambiguous. The germline V gene encodes CDR1 SEHNR and CDR2 FQNEAQ (reference sequence). The CDR3 runs to 15 residues. Trimming stripped 1 base from V and 2 bases from J, with 11 bases between. The CDR3 here is CASSLGVQIQETQYF. The CDR3 nucleotides are TGTGCCAGCAGCTTAGGAGTACAGATACAAGAGACCCAGTACTTC.

On this clonotype: A much larger clone differs by one base, so this may be a read error. The chain employs TRBV25-1 and TRBJ2-1; a possible D gene is TRBD2 (6 bases). CDR1 MGHDK and CDR2 SYGVNS come from the germline V gene. The CDR3 contains 15 residues. V lost 3 bases and J 5 bases, leaving 14 bases between the germline ends. The CDR3 DNA reads as TGTGCCAGCAGTGACCCCAGCGGACTAAACAATGAGCAGTTCTTC. It is translated as CASSDPSGLNNEQFF.